This TCR beta chain originates from a study of control samples from healthy donors and cancer patients (dated by TCRdb to about 2020). Regarding this clone: The specificity of this receptor is unknown. No base quality values were provided; no much bigger clone lies one nucleotide off.

Library prep was done by the immunoSEQ multiplex PCR assay. TCRdb provides this immuneACCESS table in a form limited to in-frame rearrangements. Some clones are lacking; in checked studies, under half of them reflect an unresolved V gene, and why the rest are absent is not known. Across this sample there are some 200,000 clones, with about 93% seen only once. Approximately 1.5% of the sample is held by the ten biggest clonotypes. The source material was blood. The origin of this receptor is a man between 18 and 35 years old in good health.

Here is the DNA: TGTGCCAGCAGTGAAGACAGGGAGAACACTGAAGCTTTCTTT. Its protein reads: CASSEDRENTEAFF. This chain joins TRBV2 to TRBJ1-1, with TRBD1 as a weak D call on 6 bases. CDR1 and CDR2 (SNHLY, FYNNEI) derive from the germline V gene. From cysteine to phenylalanine, the CDR3 is 14 amino acids long. Here the CDR3 DNA is all that survives: 42 bases in frame from base 1. V is shortened by 1 base, J by 1 base, and the region joining them spans 7 bases.